Many counts were recorded for the clone carrying this T cell receptor beta chain. The antigen is unknown. Per the germline V gene, CDR1 is MGHRA and CDR2 is YSYEKL. V lost 3 bases, J lost 4 bases, and 18 bases lay in between. This CDR3 spans 16 amino acids. This sample is part of a study of T cells in Graves' hyperthyroidism and ophthalmopathy. Whole-study results and caveats: Most expanded thyroid clonotypes above 0.001 recurred in blood.

Amplified TCR beta CDR3 regions came from RNA transcripts. In the first-round RT-PCR of the TCR CDR3, the HTBI primer set was used. Each CDR3 protein is one row after TCRdb ran MiXCR on the multiplex PCR reads. The sample records 550,000 to 700,000 distinct CDR3 sequences, about 43% being singletons. The chain couples TRBV4-1 to TRBJ1-2; no firm D call. This receptor was taken from an adult woman with Graves' disease, either hyperthyroidism or ophthalmopathy (not recorded which). The material sequenced was peripheral blood or thyroid tissue (not recorded which). CDR3 sequence (DNA): TGCGCCAGCAGCCAGCCACGAAGGGCGCGGGGCTATGGCTACACCTTC. This gives the protein CASSQPRRARGYGYTF.